This TCR beta chain was sequenced for a study of beta chain features in type 1 diabetes. Study at large: There was similarity between patients and healthy donors in age, gender and cell yields. Study-wide results and caveats: Short templates might get an advantage during PCR, and this would be equal in patients and controls.

Sequencing targeted expressed TCRB transcripts, as all isolated RNA had been reverse transcribed. Generated by immunoSEQ multiplex PCR, the TCRdb table keeps only in-frame clones and is missing some. The data contain roughly 400,000 clones, approximately 14% of them singletons. Purity (above 95%) was reached by all sorted populations. The CDR3 runs to 13 residues. Between the trimmed V and J ends, which lost 5 bases and 6 bases, there was a span of 14 bases. CDR1 GTSNPN and CDR2 SVGIG come from the germline V gene (reference sequence). This clone was detected a few times. The antigen is undetermined. The sample consisted of naive CD4+ T cells from blood. The receptor was isolated from a man younger than 40 in good health. This rearrangement joins TRBV30 to TRBJ1-5; D gene unclear. CDR3 nucleotide sequence: TGTGCCTGGGAGCAGGCGTCGGGTCAGCCCCAGCATTTT. Translated: CAWEQASGQPQHF.